These T cell receptor beta chains were read from a single sample in a study of early T cells in non-severe SARS-CoV-2 infection. TCRdb itself ran the 5' RACE reads through MiXCR, one entry per CDR3 protein. The sample lists roughly 45,000 distinct CDR3 sequences, 4% to 5% occurring once. The sequencing input was whole blood. The receptor set was obtained from an adult who was a healthcare worker with PCR-confirmed SARS-CoV-2 infection or an uninfected control (not recorded which). The CDR3 runs from the conserved cysteine through the conserved F or W. The order of the fields is D gene, clone size, V gene, J gene, CDR3 protein, CDR3 DNA. A D gene is named only where the DNA matches it firmly. The listing skips clone size in some rows; elsewhere it reads once, few, many or a size class.

d_call: -
clone_size: -
v_call: TRBV21-1
j_call: TRBJ2-3
cdr3_aa: CASSKENASGYTDTQYF
cdr3_nt: TGTGCCAGCAGCAAAGAGAACGCTAGCGGGTACACAGATACGCAGTATTTT

d_call: -
clone_size: few
v_call: TRBV7-2
j_call: TRBJ1-5
cdr3_aa: CASSLVSNQPQHF
cdr3_nt: TGTGCCAGCAGCTTAGTTTCAAATCAGCCCCAGCATTTT

d_call: -
clone_size: few
v_call: TRBV20-1
j_call: TRBJ1-4
cdr3_aa: CSARPRELPATNEKLFF
cdr3_nt: TGCAGTGCTAGACCCAGGGAATTACCCGCAACTAATGAAAAACTGTTTTTT

d_call: TRBD2
clone_size: many
v_call: TRBV20-1
j_call: TRBJ2-7
cdr3_aa: CSARDILAASSYEQYF
cdr3_nt: TGCAGTGCTAGAGATATCCTAGCGGCAAGCTCCTACGAGCAGTACTTC

d_call: -
clone_size: many
v_call: TRBV25-1
j_call: TRBJ1-5
cdr3_aa: CASSGRGGNQPQHF
cdr3_nt: TGTGCCAGCAGTGGGAGGGGAGGCAATCAGCCCCAGCATTTT

d_call: -
clone_size: many
v_call: TRBV6-1
j_call: TRBJ1-5
cdr3_aa: CASSEARGRQPQHF
cdr3_nt: TGTGCCAGCAGTGAAGCCCGGGGGCGGCAGCCCCAGCATTTT

d_call: TRBD1
clone_size: many
v_call: TRBV24-1
j_call: TRBJ1-2
cdr3_aa: CATSDRDRGDGYTF
cdr3_nt: TGTGCCACCAGTGATCGGGACAGGGGGGATGGCTACACCTTC

d_call: TRBD1
clone_size: few
v_call: TRBV18
j_call: TRBJ2-5
cdr3_aa: CASSPGQEGGETQYF
cdr3_nt: TGTGCCAGCTCACCAGGACAGGAAGGAGGAGAGACCCAGTACTTC

d_call: -
clone_size: many
v_call: TRBV9
j_call: TRBJ1-5
cdr3_aa: CASSVSPNQPQHF
cdr3_nt: TGTGCCAGCAGCGTAAGTCCCAATCAGCCCCAGCATTTT

d_call: TRBD1
clone_size: -
v_call: TRBV11-2
j_call: TRBJ2-6
cdr3_aa: CASSLVTGAYGANVLTF
cdr3_nt: TGTGCCAGCAGCTTGGTTACAGGGGCGTATGGGGCCAACGTCCTGACTTTC

d_call: -
clone_size: many
v_call: TRBV20-1
j_call: TRBJ2-7
cdr3_aa: CSARGAQEAPYEQYF
cdr3_nt: TGCAGTGCTAGAGGGGCACAGGAGGCCCCCTACGAGCAGTACTTC

d_call: -
clone_size: many
v_call: TRBV5-1
j_call: TRBJ2-7
cdr3_aa: CASSLERQSMDEQYF
cdr3_nt: TGCGCCAGCAGCTTGGAACGGCAGTCTATGGACGAGCAGTACTTC

d_call: -
clone_size: many
v_call: TRBV3-1
j_call: TRBJ2-7
cdr3_aa: CASSPSRPVNEQYF
cdr3_nt: TGTGCCAGCAGCCCGAGCCGGCCCGTTAACGAGCAGTACTTC

d_call: -
clone_size: many
v_call: TRBV6-1
j_call: TRBJ1-5
cdr3_aa: CASSVRFNQPQHF
cdr3_nt: TGTGCCAGCAGTGTCAGATTCAATCAGCCCCAGCATTTT

d_call: -
clone_size: medium-sized
v_call: TRBV20-1
j_call: TRBJ1-2
cdr3_aa: CSARDREEANYGYTF
cdr3_nt: TGCAGTGCTAGAGACCGAGAGGAGGCGAACTATGGCTACACCTTC

d_call: -
clone_size: few
v_call: TRBV3-1
j_call: TRBJ2-3
cdr3_aa: CASRAGSTDTQYF
cdr3_nt: TGTGCCAGCCGGGCCGGGAGCACAGATACGCAGTATTTT

d_call: -
clone_size: -
v_call: TRBV7-9
j_call: TRBJ1-2
cdr3_aa: CASSIPVGGDYGYTF
cdr3_nt: TGTGCCAGCAGCATCCCTGTAGGGGGGGATTATGGCTACACCTTC

d_call: TRBD2
clone_size: -
v_call: TRBV20-1
j_call: TRBJ2-5
cdr3_aa: CSARIPRAGASGETQYF
cdr3_nt: TGCAGTGCTAGAATCCCCCGAGCGGGAGCTTCAGGGGAGACCCAGTACTTC

d_call: TRBD1
clone_size: many
v_call: TRBV3-1
j_call: TRBJ1-2
cdr3_aa: CASSHRGRDYGYTF
cdr3_nt: TGTGCCAGCAGCCACAGGGGGCGCGACTATGGCTACACCTTC

d_call: TRBD2
clone_size: many
v_call: TRBV20-1
j_call: TRBJ2-7
cdr3_aa: CSARKGLAGDEQYF
cdr3_nt: TGCAGTGCTAGAAAGGGACTAGCGGGAGACGAGCAGTACTTC